Listed below are T cell receptor beta chains from one sample, sequenced in a study of blood T cell repertoires in COVID-19. The protocol was immunoSEQ multiplex PCR, while the TCRdb copy is restricted to in-frame clones and leaves out a portion. This repertoire shows about 100,000 clones, roughly 84% found once; its top ten account for around 6.9%. The sample comprised peripheral blood. Source of these receptors: a man aged 25-45 years in a cohort sampled during active COVID-19. The CDR3 runs from the conserved cysteine through the conserved F or W. The D gene is left open where the match is weak.

j_gene,d_gene,v_gene,CDR3aa
TRBJ1-2,TRBD1,TRBV7-9,CASSLNSRQGNYGYTF
TRBJ1-2,TRBD1,TRBV6-6,CASSPTGGTNGYTF
TRBJ2-2,NA,TRBV7-6,CASSLIPGIGGELFF
TRBJ1-1,NA,TRBV5-1,CASSFRGSVGLEAFF
TRBJ1-5,NA,TRBV5-8,CASSPYQPQHF
TRBJ2-7,TRBD1,TRBV9,CASSDRDRGPYEQYF
TRBJ1-5,NA,TRBV24-1,CATSVRGGQPQHF
TRBJ1-1,TRBD1,TRBV7-8,CASSLRGDTEAFF
TRBJ1-4,NA,TRBV2,CASRDRIPNEKLFF
TRBJ1-1,NA,TRBV2,CASSDRDVAEAFF
TRBJ2-1,NA,TRBV6-5,CASRRRLEAYNEQFF
TRBJ1-2,NA,TRBV6-1,CASSEVTGYGYTF
TRBJ2-2,TRBD2,TRBV19,CASSVFAGGRTGELFF
TRBJ1-5,TRBD1,TRBV25-1,CATGDRGNNQPQHF
TRBJ2-3,NA,TRBV6-5,CATKNDRQPDTQYF
TRBJ2-5,TRBD1,TRBV9,CASSEDRGRTETQYF
TRBJ2-3,TRBD2,TRBV6-5,CASSPGLATDTQYF
TRBJ1-2,TRBD1,TRBV6-1,CASREAQGGYGYTF
TRBJ1-2,NA,TRBV30,CAWTRGTVVGYGYTF
TRBJ2-3,NA,TRBV12-3/TRBV12-4,CATQGQSTDTQYF
TRBJ1-1,NA,TRBV3-1/TRBV3-2,CASSQEGAAQSFF
TRBJ1-1,TRBD1,TRBV24-1,CATSDPRGRAFF
TRBJ2-1,NA,TRBV5-1,CASSYNLDSLNNEQFF
TRBJ2-7,TRBD1,TRBV6-5,CASRPDRGRVGQYF
TRBJ2-2,NA,TRBV15,CATSPDTVTGELFF
TRBJ2-1,TRBD1,TRBV29-1,CSVGTARGHEQFF
TRBJ1-1,NA,TRBV21-1,CASSKGAQYRGILRF
TRBJ2-1,NA,TRBV5-6,CASSGAGVIAYNEQFF
TRBJ2-7,TRBD2,TRBV4-3,CASSQETSAYYEQYF
TRBJ2-5,NA,TRBV12-5,CASGPQGGAETQYF
TRBJ2-1,TRBD2,TRBV9,CASSVRGSSYNEQFF
TRBJ2-5,TRBD1,TRBV5-6,CASSITGDWETQYF
TRBJ2-7,TRBD1,TRBV6-8,CASSYSDRGEDEQYF
TRBJ2-5,TRBD2,TRBV4-3,CASSQEGGLGAETQYF
TRBJ1-2,TRBD1,TRBV5-5,CASSSGDRLTNYGYTF
TRBJ1-2,TRBD1,TRBV19,CASSSRTGGFKDYGYTF
TRBJ2-5,TRBD1,TRBV24-1,CATGNLIRDRGRVETQYF
TRBJ1-5,NA,TRBV7-8,CASSAPGMEPGPQHF
TRBJ2-2,TRBD2,TRBV19,CASEKPSGGATGELFF
TRBJ1-4,TRBD1,TRBV7-9,CASSLLSTGVLTIEKLFF
TRBJ1-2,NA,TRBV10-1,CASRDSHYGYTF
TRBJ2-5,TRBD2,TRBV29-1,CSVGSGGDAETQYF